This record concerns one T cell receptor beta chain sequence. This sample is drawn from a study of shared clonotypes between healthy human individuals. Study context: Donors had three CD4 naive, three CD4 memory, two CD8 naive and one CD8 memory plate apiece.

Negatively enriched CD4+ T cells were divided by CD45RA into naive and memory. The table came from immunoSEQ multiplex PCR; TCRdb's copy has only in-frame clones and leaves some out. The sample lists some 2,100,000 clones, around 95% occurring once. Germline assignment: CDR1 SEHNR and CDR2 FQNEAQ (reference sequence). The CDR3 covers 17 residues. The germline V and J ends were trimmed by 5 bases and 6 bases, with 26 bases remaining between them. Material for sequencing was naive CD4+ T cells sorted from blood. The subset was: CD45RA+ positively selected. The sequence came from a young man in good health. This chain uses TRBV7-9 with TRBJ2-7; weak D call: TRBD2 (5 bases). CDR3 sequence: CASSPEGGFFRESEQYF. DNA for the CDR3: TGTGCCAGCAGCCCAGAGGGTGGGTTTTTTCGTGAGAGCGAGCAGTACTTC. The complete variable domain, with remaining parts taken from reference TRBV7-9 and TRBJ2-7, reads DTGVSQNPRHKITKRGQNVTFRCDPISEHNRLYWYRQTLGQGPEFLTYFQNEAQLEKSRLLSDRFSAERPKGSFSTLEIQRTEQGDSAMYLCASSPEGGFFRESEQYFGPGTRLTVT.